The clone carrying this T cell receptor (beta chain) has at least ten counts. This sample was taken from a study of T cells in Graves' hyperthyroidism and ophthalmopathy. RNA transcripts yielded amplified TCR beta CDR3 regions. TCR CDR3 underwent first-round RT-PCR with the HTBI primer set. TCRdb passed the multiplex PCR reads through MiXCR, listing each CDR3 protein once. The sample gives roughly 660,000 distinct CDR3 sequences, 15% to 20% of which show up once; roughly a sixth is in the top ten. Out of less than 12 ml of fresh peripheral blood came the PBMCs. Sequenced sample: blood. This TCR derives from a man aged 45-60 years with Graves' hyperthyroidism.

The CDR3 DNA follows: TGTGCCTGGAGTGTATCCGGGAACCAGCCCCAGCATTTT. Protein product: CAWSVSGNQPQHF. V and J are TRBV30 and TRBJ1-5; D not certain. In germline, CDR1 is GTSNPN, CDR2 SVGIG (reference sequence). This CDR3 has 13 amino acids. V was pared by 0 bases and J by 7 bases, with 10 bases between.